The clone carrying this T cell receptor (beta chain) showed up just once. Its antigen is undetermined. TCRdb re-derived calls from the RT-PCR reads in MiXCR, one entry per CDR3 protein. The sample includes approximately 230,000 distinct CDR3 sequences, 10% to 15% of them seen just once. This record belongs to a study of response to subunit inactivated influenza vaccine. Study outcomes and limitations: Researchers suggested that each seasonal influenza vaccination recruits few new T cells.

Specimen: non-naive T cells sorted from PBMCs, collected 14 to 15 days before vaccination. The source of this sequence is a man aged 45-60 years who received an inactivated influenza vaccine.

The CDR3 here is CAWSAGRGPYQPQHF. DNA of the CDR3: TGTGCCTGGAGCGCCGGAAGAGGGCCCTATCAGCCCCAGCATTTT. The genes are TRBV30 and TRBJ1-5; D remains ambiguous. Germline V gene data show CDR1 as GTSNPN and CDR2 as SVGIG (reference sequence). This CDR3 is built from 15 residues. V lost 3 bases and J 5 bases, leaving 17 bases between the germline ends. The entire variable domain, with the rest obtained from reference TRBV30 and TRBJ1-5, is as follows: SQTIHQWPATLVQPVGSPLSLECTVEGTSNPNLYWYRQAAGRGLQLLFYSVGIGQISSEVPQNLSASRPQDRQFILSSKKLLLSDSGFYLCAWSAGRGPYQPQHFGDGTRLSIL.